Following are 24 T cell receptor beta chains from one sample sequenced in a study of blood T cell repertoires in COVID-19. Generated by immunoSEQ multiplex PCR, the TCRdb table keeps only in-frame clones and is missing some. The repertoire holds hundreds of thousands of clones, with 70% to 90% as singletons. The sample consisted of peripheral blood. These TCRs come from a woman aged 25-40 years with active or convalescent COVID-19.

V and J are TRBV3-1 (or the pseudogene TRBV3-2) and TRBJ1-3, with 7 positions matching TRBD1. The germline V gene has CDR1 LGHDT and CDR2 YNNKEL (reference sequence). CDR3 size: 20 residues. With 1 base clipped from V and 4 bases from J, the junction kept 19 bases outside the gene matches. The CDR3: CASSQVFVRNRGTFGNTIYF. The CDR3 coding sequence is TGTGCCAGCAGCCAAGTTTTCGTTCGGAACAGGGGAACTTTCGGAAACACCATATATTTT.

CDR3 coding DNA: TGTGCGCTCGGGAACTATGGCTACACCTTC. It specifies CALGNYGYTF. The chain is built from TRBV30 and TRBJ1-2; D gene unclear. The CDR3 runs to 10 residues. The V gene's germline CDR1 is GTSNPN and CDR2 SVGIG (reference sequence).

V is TRBV30 and J is TRBJ1-1; no definite D call. The CDR3 has 14 residues. V lost 2 bases and J lost 1, with 11 bases in between. The germline CDR1 and CDR2 sequences are GTSNPN and SVGIG (reference sequence). The CDR3 DNA follows: TGTGCCTGGAGTATCAGGCCACGGAACACTGAAGCTTTCTTT. Its translation: CAWSIRPRNTEAFF.

This clone was observed once. The chain employs TRBV6-5 and TRBJ2-1; 10 bases are a match to TRBD1. With 4 bases clipped from V and 3 bases from J, the junction kept 6 bases outside the gene matches. There are 16 residues in the CDR3. CDR1 and CDR2 from the germline V gene are MNHEY and SVGAGI. The CDR3 region is CASSLTGTGVYNEQFF. The CDR3 DNA reads TGTGCCAGCAGTTTGACCGGGACAGGGGTCTACAATGAGCAGTTCTTC.

This chain joins TRBV6-6 and TRBJ1-5; 8 nucleotides match TRBD1. This CDR3 has 13 amino acids. V shed 9 bases, J shed 4 bases, and the junction held 5 bases outside the gene matches. Germline V gene data show CDR1 as MNHNY and CDR2 as SVGAGI (reference sequence). The CDR3 loop is CASGQGGNQPQHF. The CDR3 region has the DNA TGTGCCAGTGGACAGGGAGGAAATCAGCCCCAGCATTTT.

V is TRBV5-7 and J is TRBJ1-5, with D unclear. TRBV5-7 carries the ORF label, with uncertain function. Trimming removed 4 bases at V and 7 bases at J, with 15 bases between. This CDR3 comprises 14 residues. In DNA, the CDR3 is TGTGCCAGCAGCCGCGGGGAGGTAAGACAGCCCCAGCATTTT. Its protein product is CASSRGEVRQPQHF.

The chain uses TRBV2 and TRBJ2-7, with a possible D match to TRBD2 (6 bases). This CDR3 is 12 amino acids long. V was shortened by 2 bases and J by 5 bases, with 7 bases between the two germline ends. Germline-derived CDR1 and CDR2 are SNHLY and FYNNEI. In nucleotides, the CDR3 is TGTGCCAGCAGTGAATGGGGGGACGAGCAGTACTTC. It is translated as CASSEWGDEQYF.

This chain uses TRBV5-1 with TRBJ1-4; D is ambiguous. The CDR3 is 14 residues long. V gave up 2 bases and J gave up 4 bases, with 9 bases separating them. Germline loops: CDR1 SGHRS, CDR2 YFSETQ. The CDR3 region is CASSFGSGNEKLFF. The CDR3 DNA sequence: TGCGCCAGCAGCTTCGGATCGGGTAATGAAAAACTGTTTTTT. The full variable domain, with the rest looked up from reference TRBV5-1 and TRBJ1-4, is KAGVTQTPRYLIKTRGQQVTLSCSPISGHRSVSWYQQTPGQGLQFLFEYFSETQRNKGNFPGRFSGRQFSNSRSEMNVSTLELGDSALYLCASSFGSGNEKLFFGSGTQLSVL.

The chain employs TRBV5-1 and TRBJ1-4; 7 positions match TRBD1. The trim removed 4 bases at V and 3 bases at J, leaving 9 bases unmatched. Germline CDR1 reads SGHRS; CDR2 reads YFSETQ. This CDR3 has 16 residues. The CDR3 nucleotides are TGCGCCAGCAGCGACGGGACAGTCCCTCCTAATGAAAAACTGTTTTTT. Translation gives CASSDGTVPPNEKLFF.

This sequence joins TRBV11-2 and TRBJ1-4; TRBD1 might be the D (6 bases). CDR1 is SGHAT, CDR2 FQNNGV, per germline. This CDR3 is 15 amino acids long. V was trimmed by 5 bases and J by 0 bases, leaving 10 bases between them. CDR3 in DNA: TGTGCCAGCAGCCCGTGGACAGCAACTAATGAAAAACTGTTTTTT. This gives the protein CASSPWTATNEKLFF. Together with reference TRBV11-2 and TRBJ1-4, the CDR3 gives the full variable domain: EAGVAQSPRYKIIEKRQSVAFWCNPISGHATLYWYQQILGQGPKLLIQFQNNGVVDDSQLPKDRFSAERLKGVDSTLKIQPAKLEDSAVYLCASSPWTATNEKLFFGSGTQLSVL.

The chain is built from TRBV7-6 and TRBJ1-1; D uncertain. The CDR3 contains 15 residues. V dropped 4 bases and J dropped 1 base, with 13 bases sitting between them. Germline V gene lookup returns CDR1 SGHVS and CDR2 FNYEAQ. The CDR3 nucleotides read TGTGCCAGCAGCTCCGGCGGGGTGGGGAACACTGAAGCTTTCTTT. Its translation: CASSSGGVGNTEAFF. Filled out from reference TRBV7-6 and TRBJ1-1, the complete variable domain reads GAGVSQSPRYKVTKRGQDVALRCDPISGHVSLYWYRQALGQGPEFLTYFNYEAQQDKSGLPNDRFSAERPEGSISTLTIQRTEQRDSAMYRCASSSGGVGNTEAFFGQGTRLTVV.

The V and J genes are TRBV10-3 and TRBJ1-3; possibly TRBD1 for D (6 bases). The V end was cut by 6 bases, the J end by 0 bases, with 12 bases between. In germline, CDR1 is ENHRY, CDR2 SYGVKD. The CDR3 is made up of 15 amino acids. The CDR3 coding sequence is TGTGCCATCAGACCCGGACAGAGCTCTGGAAACACCATATATTTT. The encoded protein is CAIRPGQSSGNTIYF.

This clone was seen a handful of times. The chain couples TRBV19 to TRBJ1-1; tentatively, D is TRBD1 (5 bases). V was shortened by 5 bases and J by 5 bases, with 12 bases between the two germline ends. The CDR3 spans 13 residues. CDR1 is LNHDA, CDR2 SQIVND, per germline (reference sequence). CDR3 sequence (DNA): TGTGCCAGTAGTGCGACAGTGACGACTGAAGCTTTCTTT. Amino acids: CASSATVTTEAFF.

This clone occurred once. The chain recombines TRBV18 with TRBJ1-1; D not resolved. Trimming removed 3 bases at V and 4 bases at J, with 15 bases between. Germline V gene sequence: CDR1 KGHSH, CDR2 LQKENI. This CDR3 contains 15 residues. The CDR3 sequence: CASSPGEGYLTEAFF. CDR3 in DNA: TGTGCCAGCTCACCGGGAGAAGGTTATCTCACTGAAGCTTTCTTT.

This clone was recorded only once. The chain is built from TRBV10-1 and TRBJ2-3, with 8 nucleotides matching TRBD2. This CDR3 is 17 amino acids long. The V segment lost 0 bases and the J segment 2 bases; nucleotides outside the gene matches: 7. Per germline, CDR1 WNHNN and CDR2 SYGVQD (reference sequence). This chain's CDR3 is CASSESVSGAYTDTQYF. The CDR3 nucleotides are TGCGCCAGCAGTGAGTCTGTTAGCGGGGCCTACACAGATACGCAGTATTTT.

The gene calls are TRBV4-1 and TRBJ1-1; 10 bases are shared with TRBD1. Germline CDR1 and CDR2: MGHRA and YSYEKL. Trimming took 0 bases from V and 4 from J; bases not matched to a gene: 8. CDR3 length: 17 residues. CDR3 coding DNA: TGCGCCAGCAGCCAAGACCCGGGACAGGGGCTGGGCACTGAAGCTTTCTTT. Translation: CASSQDPGQGLGTEAFF.

The chain has TRBV3-1 (or the pseudogene TRBV3-2) and TRBJ2-7; 13 bases are a match to TRBD2. V gave up 4 bases and J gave up 2 bases; unmatched junction bases: 8. The germline V gene encodes CDR1 LGHDT and CDR2 YNNKEL (reference sequence). The CDR3 is 17 residues long. The CDR3: CASSPRTSGSLAYEQYF. As DNA, the CDR3 is TGTGCCAGCAGCCCCCGGACTAGCGGGAGTCTTGCCTACGAGCAGTACTTC.

This clone has only one observation. The V and J genes are TRBV2 and TRBJ1-2, with 8 bases matching TRBD1. The junction had 5 bases not matched to a gene; V was cut back by 7 bases and J by 4 bases. This CDR3 region has 13 residues. The V gene's germline CDR1 is SNHLY and CDR2 FYNNEI. The CDR3 protein is CASTGQAAYGYTF. The CDR3 DNA is TGTGCCAGCACGGGACAGGCGGCCTATGGCTACACCTTC.

This clone was seen a handful of times. The gene calls are TRBV5-6 and TRBJ1-1; no firm D call. V lost 1 base to trimming and J lost 2 bases, with 12 bases between them. The CDR3 is 15 residues long. Germline assignment: CDR1 SGHDT and CDR2 YYEEEE. Written as DNA, the CDR3 is TGTGCCAGCAGCTTGTGGCCAGGCCCCAACACTGAAGCTTTCTTT. Its translation is CASSLWPGPNTEAFF.

V gene TRBV19 combines with J gene TRBJ1-2, with TRBD1 as a possible D gene (5 bases). Germline V lookup: CDR1 LNHDA, CDR2 SQIVND (reference sequence). The CDR3 has 16 amino acids. Trimming pared 3 bases from V and 3 bases from J, leaving 17 bases between. The CDR3 protein is CASSMGQGVVYYGYTF. CDR3 DNA: TGTGCCAGTAGTATGGGGCAGGGTGTAGTTTACTATGGCTACACCTTC.

The gene calls are TRBV5-1 and TRBJ2-2, with 9 bases fitting TRBD2. The CDR3 consists of 15 residues. With V trimmed by 0 bases and J by 6 bases, 3 bases remained unmatched. From germline, CDR1 is SGHRS and CDR2 YFSETQ. The CDR3 loop is CASSLVAGAAGELFF. The CDR3 DNA follows: TGCGCCAGCAGCTTGGTAGCGGGAGCCGCCGGGGAGCTGTTTTTT.

J is TRBJ1-2 and V is TRBV2; possibly TRBD1 for D (5 bases). V lost 5 bases and J lost 2, with 6 bases in between. Germline CDR1 SNHLY, CDR2 FYNNEI. This CDR3 spans 12 amino acids. This chain's CDR3 is CASSTGNYGYTF. CDR3 DNA: TGTGCCAGCAGTACAGGAAACTATGGCTACACCTTC.

Worth noting for this clone: In the same sample, other DNA sequences code for this CDR3. The V and J genes are TRBV5-1 and TRBJ2-5, with 11 bases matching TRBD2. The trim removed 1 base at V and 4 bases at J, leaving 0 bases unmatched. CDR3 length: 14 amino acids. Per germline, CDR1 SGHRS and CDR2 YFSETQ. As DNA, the CDR3 is TGCGCCAGCAGCTTGACTAGCGGGGGAGAGACCCAGTACTTC. Its protein product is CASSLTSGGETQYF.

CDR3 region: CASSESDRGITGELFF. The CDR3, as DNA: TGCGCCAGCAGTGAATCCGACAGGGGGATAACCGGGGAGCTGTTTTTT. The genes are TRBV10-2 and TRBJ2-2; 9 bases fit TRBD1. Trimming took 3 bases from V and 5 from J; bases not matched to a gene: 7. The germline V gene encodes CDR1 WSHSY and CDR2 SAAADI. The CDR3 length is 16 residues.